What follows is one TCR beta chain and its context. Its specificity is unknown. The data were obtained in a study of regulatory T cells in long-lasting Graves disease. Study-level results: Possibly, accuracy suffered from the small sample size.

Relying on iRepertoire HTBI primers and Arm-PCR of CDR3 regions, the team built TCR beta libraries. Per the study methods: Among the samples, around 61 TRBV and about 15 TRBJ segments were identified. From the multiplex PCR reads, TCRdb called clonotypes with MiXCR, one entry per CDR3 protein. TCRdb's processing, not the authors', yielded these V and J calls. This table has approximately 360,000 distinct CDR3 sequences, 23% appearing once. As to time point: persistent/refractory GD, antithyroid drugs over 5 years with positive TRAb. TCR sequences were obtained from RNA taken from PBMCs. Graves' disease was diagnosed by American Thyroid Association guidelines. As collected, the peripheral blood samples measured about 9.6 milliliters each and went into EDTA tubes. This CDR3 has 15 residues. Germline CDR1 GTSNPN, CDR2 SVGIG (reference sequence). The junction had 5 bases not matched to a gene; V was cut back by 0 bases and J by 5 bases.

The receptor was derived from a woman in her forties with Graves disease. Specimen: peripheral blood mononuclear cells (PBMCs), collected when the disease was refractory, from a patient treated with antithyroid drugs. This chain joins TRBV30 and TRBJ1-4, with 8 bases aligning to TRBD1. The CDR3 DNA follows: TGTGCCTGGAGTGTAATTAGACAGGGGAATGAAAAACTGTTTTTT. Protein: CAWSVIRQGNEKLFF.